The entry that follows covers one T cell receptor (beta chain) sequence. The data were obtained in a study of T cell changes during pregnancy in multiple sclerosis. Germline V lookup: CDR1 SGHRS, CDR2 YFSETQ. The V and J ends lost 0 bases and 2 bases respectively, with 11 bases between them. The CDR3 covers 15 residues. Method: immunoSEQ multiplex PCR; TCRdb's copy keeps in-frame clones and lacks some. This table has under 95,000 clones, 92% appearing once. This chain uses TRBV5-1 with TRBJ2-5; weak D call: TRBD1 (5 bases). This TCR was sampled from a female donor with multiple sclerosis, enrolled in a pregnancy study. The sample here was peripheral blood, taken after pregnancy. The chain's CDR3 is CASSLEGDSQETQYF. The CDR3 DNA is TGCGCCAGCAGCTTGGAGGGCGACAGTCAAGAGACCCAGTACTTC. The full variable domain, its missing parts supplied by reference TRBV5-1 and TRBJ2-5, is KAGVTQTPRYLIKTRGQQVTLSCSPISGHRSVSWYQQTPGQGLQFLFEYFSETQRNKGNFPGRFSGRQFSNSRSEMNVSTLELGDSALYLCASSLEGDSQETQYFGPGTRLLVL.